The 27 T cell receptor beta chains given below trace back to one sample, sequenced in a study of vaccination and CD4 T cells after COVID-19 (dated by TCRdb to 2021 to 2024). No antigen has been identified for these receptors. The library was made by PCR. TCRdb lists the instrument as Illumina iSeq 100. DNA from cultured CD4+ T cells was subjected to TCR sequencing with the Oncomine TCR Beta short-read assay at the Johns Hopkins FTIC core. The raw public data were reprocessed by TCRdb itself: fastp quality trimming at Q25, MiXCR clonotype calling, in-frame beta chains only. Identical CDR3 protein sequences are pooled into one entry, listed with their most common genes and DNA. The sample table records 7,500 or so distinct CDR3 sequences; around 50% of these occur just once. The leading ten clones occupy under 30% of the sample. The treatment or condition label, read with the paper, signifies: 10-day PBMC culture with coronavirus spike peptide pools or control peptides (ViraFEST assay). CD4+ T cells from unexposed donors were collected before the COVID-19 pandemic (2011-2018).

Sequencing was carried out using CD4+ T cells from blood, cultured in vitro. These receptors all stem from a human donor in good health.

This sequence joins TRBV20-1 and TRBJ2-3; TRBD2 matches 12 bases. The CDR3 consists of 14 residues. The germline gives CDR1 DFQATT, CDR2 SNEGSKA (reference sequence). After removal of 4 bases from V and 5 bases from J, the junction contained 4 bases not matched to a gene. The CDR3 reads CSATSGGAGDTQYF. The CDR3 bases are TGCAGTGCTACTAGCGGGGGGGCGGGAGATACGCAGTATTTT.

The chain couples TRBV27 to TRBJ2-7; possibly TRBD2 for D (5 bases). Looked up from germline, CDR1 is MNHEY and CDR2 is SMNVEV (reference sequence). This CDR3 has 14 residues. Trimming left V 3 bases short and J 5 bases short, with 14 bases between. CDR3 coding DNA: TGTGCCAGCAGTTTGCGGGCCTCGGGCCACGAGCAGTACTTC. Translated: CASSLRASGHEQYF.

The CDR3 DNA follows: TGTGCCAGCGGGACAGGTAACTACGAGCAGTACTTC. This sequence encodes CASGTGNYEQYF. This chain connects TRBV6-1 to TRBJ2-7; 8 nucleotides align to TRBD1. CDR3 length: 12 amino acids. Trimming cost V 8 bases and J 3 bases; bases outside gene matches: 3. Germline CDR1 MNHNS, CDR2 SASEGT.

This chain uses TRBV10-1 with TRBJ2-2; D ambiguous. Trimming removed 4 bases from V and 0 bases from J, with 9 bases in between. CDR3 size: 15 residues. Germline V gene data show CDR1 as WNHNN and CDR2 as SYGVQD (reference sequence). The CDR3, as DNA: TGCGCCAGCAGTGTAGGATCTACGAACACCGGGGAGCTGTTTTTT. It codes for CASSVGSTNTGELFF.

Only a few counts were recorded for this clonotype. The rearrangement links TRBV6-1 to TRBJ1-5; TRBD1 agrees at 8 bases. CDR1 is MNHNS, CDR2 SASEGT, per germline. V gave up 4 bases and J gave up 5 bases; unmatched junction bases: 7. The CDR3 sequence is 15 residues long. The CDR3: CASSGADRAHQPQHF. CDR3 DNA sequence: TGTGCCAGCAGTGGTGCGGACAGGGCCCATCAGCCCCAGCATTTT.

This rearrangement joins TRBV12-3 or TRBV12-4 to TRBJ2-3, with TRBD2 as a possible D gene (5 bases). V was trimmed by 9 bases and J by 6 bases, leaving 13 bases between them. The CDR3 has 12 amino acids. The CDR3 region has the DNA TGTGCCAGTTGGACCTCGGGGGATACGCAGTATTTT. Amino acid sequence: CASWTSGDTQYF.

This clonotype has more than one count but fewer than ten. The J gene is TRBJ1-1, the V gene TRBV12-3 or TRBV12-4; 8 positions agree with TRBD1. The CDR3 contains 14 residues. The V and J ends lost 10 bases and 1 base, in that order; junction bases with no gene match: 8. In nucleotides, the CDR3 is TGTGCCACCCAAGGGGACAGGAGGAACACTGAAGCTTTCTTT. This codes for CATQGDRRNTEAFF.

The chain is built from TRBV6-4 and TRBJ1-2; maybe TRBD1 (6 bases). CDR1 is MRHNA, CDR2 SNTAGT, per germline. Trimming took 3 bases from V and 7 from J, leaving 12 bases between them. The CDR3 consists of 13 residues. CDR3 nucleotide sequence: TGTGCCAGCAGTGAAACAGGGAATCGTGGCTACACCTTC. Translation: CASSETGNRGYTF.

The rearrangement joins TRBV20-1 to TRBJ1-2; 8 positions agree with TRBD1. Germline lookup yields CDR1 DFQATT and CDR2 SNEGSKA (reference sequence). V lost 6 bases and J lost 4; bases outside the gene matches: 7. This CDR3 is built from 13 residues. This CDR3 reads CSANGQGTYGYTF. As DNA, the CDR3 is TGCAGTGCCAACGGACAGGGTACCTATGGCTACACCTTC.

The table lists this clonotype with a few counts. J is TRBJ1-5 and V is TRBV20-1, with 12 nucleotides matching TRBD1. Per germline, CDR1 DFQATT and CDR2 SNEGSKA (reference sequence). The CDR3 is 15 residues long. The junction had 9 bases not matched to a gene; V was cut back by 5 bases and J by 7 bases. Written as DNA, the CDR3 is TGCAGTGCTGCGGGACAGGGGGCCGGGAGCCAGCCCCAGCATTTT. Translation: CSAAGQGAGSQPQHF.

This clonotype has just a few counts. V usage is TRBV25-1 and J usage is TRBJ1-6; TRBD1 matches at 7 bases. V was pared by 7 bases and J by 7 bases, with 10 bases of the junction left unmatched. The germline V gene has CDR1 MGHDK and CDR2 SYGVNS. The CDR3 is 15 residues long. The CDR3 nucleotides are TGTGCCAGCACCTCCCGACAGGGAAGCAATTCACCCCTCCACTTT. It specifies CASTSRQGSNSPLHF.

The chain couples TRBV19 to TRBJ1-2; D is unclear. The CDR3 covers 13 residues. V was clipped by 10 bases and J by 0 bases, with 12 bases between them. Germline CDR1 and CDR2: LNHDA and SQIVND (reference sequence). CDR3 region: CATEDKSNYGYTF. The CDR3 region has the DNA TGTGCCACCGAAGACAAATCTAACTATGGCTACACCTTC.

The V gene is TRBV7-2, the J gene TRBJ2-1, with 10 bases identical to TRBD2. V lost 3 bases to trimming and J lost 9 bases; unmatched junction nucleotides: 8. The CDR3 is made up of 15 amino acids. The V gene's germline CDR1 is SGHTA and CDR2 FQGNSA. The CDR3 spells CASSFSGTSVGEQFF. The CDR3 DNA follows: TGTGCCAGCAGCTTTTCAGGGACTAGCGTAGGTGAGCAGTTCTTC.

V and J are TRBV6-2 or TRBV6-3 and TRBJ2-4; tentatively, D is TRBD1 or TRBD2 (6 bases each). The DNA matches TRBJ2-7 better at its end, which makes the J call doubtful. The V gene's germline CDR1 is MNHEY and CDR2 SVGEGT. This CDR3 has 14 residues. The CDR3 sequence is CASTLRLEGGEQYF. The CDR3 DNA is TGTGCCAGCACCCTACGTTTAGAGGGGGGCGAGCAGTACTTC.

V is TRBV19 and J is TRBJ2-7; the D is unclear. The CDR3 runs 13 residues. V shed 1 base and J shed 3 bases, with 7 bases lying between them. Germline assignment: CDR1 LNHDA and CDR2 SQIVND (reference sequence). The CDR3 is CASSIARFYEQYF. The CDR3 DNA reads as TGTGCCAGTAGTATAGCCAGATTCTACGAGCAGTACTTC.

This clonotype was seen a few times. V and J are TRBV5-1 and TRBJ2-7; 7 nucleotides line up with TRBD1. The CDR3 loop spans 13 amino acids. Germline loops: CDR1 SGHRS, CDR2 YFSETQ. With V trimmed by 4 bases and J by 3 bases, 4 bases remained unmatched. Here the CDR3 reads CASSPGTVYEQYF. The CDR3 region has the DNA TGCGCCAGCAGCCCCGGGACAGTCTACGAGCAGTACTTC.

CDR3 nucleotides: TGTGCCAGCCGCCCCTGGAAAGGTAATTCACCCCTCCACTTT. This codes for CASRPWKGNSPLHF. The chain uses TRBV28 and TRBJ1-6; D gene uncertain. This CDR3 contains 14 residues. The germline V gene has CDR1 MDHEN and CDR2 SYDVKM. Trimming cost V 8 bases and J 6 bases, with 14 bases left between them.

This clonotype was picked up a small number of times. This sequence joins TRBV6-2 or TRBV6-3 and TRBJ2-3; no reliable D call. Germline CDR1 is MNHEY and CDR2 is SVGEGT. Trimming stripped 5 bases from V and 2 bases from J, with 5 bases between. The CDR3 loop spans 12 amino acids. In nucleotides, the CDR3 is TGTGCCAGCAGTCCCACCACAGATACGCAGTATTTT. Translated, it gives CASSPTTDTQYF.

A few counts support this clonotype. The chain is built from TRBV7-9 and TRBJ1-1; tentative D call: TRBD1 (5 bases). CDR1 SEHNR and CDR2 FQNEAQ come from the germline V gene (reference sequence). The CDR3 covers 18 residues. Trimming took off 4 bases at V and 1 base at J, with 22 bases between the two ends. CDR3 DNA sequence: TGTGCCAGCAGCTCTAATTTGGGGCGATCCCCCTGGAACACTGAAGCTTTCTTT. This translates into CASSSNLGRSPWNTEAFF.

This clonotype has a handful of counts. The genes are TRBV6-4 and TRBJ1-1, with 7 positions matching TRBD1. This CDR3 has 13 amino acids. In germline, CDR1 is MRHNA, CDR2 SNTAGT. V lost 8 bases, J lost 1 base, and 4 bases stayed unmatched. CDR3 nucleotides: TGTGCCAGCCGGACAGGACCGAACACTGAAGCTTTCTTT. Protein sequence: CASRTGPNTEAFF.

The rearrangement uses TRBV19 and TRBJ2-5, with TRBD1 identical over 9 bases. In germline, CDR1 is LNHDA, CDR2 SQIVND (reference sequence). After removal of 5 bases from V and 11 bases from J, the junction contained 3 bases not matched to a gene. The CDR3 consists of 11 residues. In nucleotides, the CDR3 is TGTGCCAGTAGTTGGGACAGGGTACAGTACTTC. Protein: CASSWDRVQYF.

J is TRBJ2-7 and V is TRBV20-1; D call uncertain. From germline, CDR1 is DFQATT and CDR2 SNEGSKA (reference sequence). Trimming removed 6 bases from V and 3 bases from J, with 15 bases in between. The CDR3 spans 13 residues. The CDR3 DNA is TGCAGTGCCCCTTTGGCGGCGAGCTACGAGCAGTACTTC. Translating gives CSAPLAASYEQYF.

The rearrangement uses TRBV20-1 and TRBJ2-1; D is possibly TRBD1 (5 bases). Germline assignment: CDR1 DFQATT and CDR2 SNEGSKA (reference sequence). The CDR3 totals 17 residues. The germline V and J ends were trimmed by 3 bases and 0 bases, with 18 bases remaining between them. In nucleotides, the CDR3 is TGCAGTGCTAGGCCACTACAGGAGTTTAGCTCCTACAATGAGCAGTTCTTC. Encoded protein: CSARPLQEFSSYNEQFF.

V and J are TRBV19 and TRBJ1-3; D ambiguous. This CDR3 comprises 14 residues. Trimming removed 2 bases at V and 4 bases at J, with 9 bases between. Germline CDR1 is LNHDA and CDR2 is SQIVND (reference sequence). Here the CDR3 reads CASSIFGSGNTIYF. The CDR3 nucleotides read TGTGCCAGTAGTATATTTGGTTCCGGAAACACCATATATTTT.

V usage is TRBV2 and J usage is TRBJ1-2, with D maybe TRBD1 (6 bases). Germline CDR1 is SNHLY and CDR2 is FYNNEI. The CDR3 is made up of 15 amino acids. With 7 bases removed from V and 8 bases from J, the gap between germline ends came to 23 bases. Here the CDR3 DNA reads TGTGCCAGCAAGCCGGACAGAACCCCGGGGGGGGGCTACACCTTC. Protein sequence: CASKPDRTPGGGYTF.

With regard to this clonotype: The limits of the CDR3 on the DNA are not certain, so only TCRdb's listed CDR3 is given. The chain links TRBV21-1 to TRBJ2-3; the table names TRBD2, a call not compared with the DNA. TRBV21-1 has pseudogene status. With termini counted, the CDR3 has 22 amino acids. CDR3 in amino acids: CASSKETLSEREWGAGTDTQYF.

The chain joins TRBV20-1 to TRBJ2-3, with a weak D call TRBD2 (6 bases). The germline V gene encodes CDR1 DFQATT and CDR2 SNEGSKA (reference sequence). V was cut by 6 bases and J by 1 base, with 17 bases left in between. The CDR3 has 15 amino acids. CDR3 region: CSAAHSASGTDTQYF. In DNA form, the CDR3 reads TGCAGTGCCGCTCATTCGGCTAGCGGCACAGATACGCAGTATTTT.